The 6 T cell receptor beta chains presented below share a single source sample, sequenced in a study of blood T cell repertoires in COVID-19. Method: immunoSEQ multiplex PCR; TCRdb's copy keeps in-frame clones and lacks some. In the table there are around 23,000 clones, about nine tenths of which are singletons. Sequenced input: peripheral blood. All receptors come from an elderly woman with active or convalescent COVID-19.

The chain links TRBV5-1 to TRBJ1-4, with TRBD1 as a possible D gene (6 bases). This CDR3 comprises 16 residues. Germline CDR1 SGHRS, CDR2 YFSETQ. Deletions cut 5 bases from V and 0 bases from J, with 14 bases between. CDR3 residues: CASRSGQSATNEKLFF. CDR3 DNA sequence: TGCGCCAGCAGATCTGGACAGTCCGCAACTAATGAAAAACTGTTTTTT.

The rearrangement uses TRBV24-1 and TRBJ2-2, with D unresolved. Germline V lookup: CDR1 KGHDR, CDR2 SFDVKD. CDR3 size: 12 residues. Trimming left V 9 bases short and J 2 bases short, with 6 bases between. The CDR3 loop reads CATGPNTGELFF. The CDR3 nucleotides read TGTGCCACCGGGCCCAACACCGGGGAGCTGTTTTTT.

The gene calls are TRBV27 and TRBJ2-1, with TRBD1 matching 7 bases. J gave up 0 bases and V 7 bases, and 6 bases lay outside the gene matches. The length of the CDR3 is 15 residues. In germline, CDR1 is MNHEY, CDR2 SMNVEV (reference sequence). Written as DNA, the CDR3 is TGTGCCAGCAACTTCCGGGACAGCTCCTACAATGAGCAGTTCTTC. Protein product: CASNFRDSSYNEQFF.

The rearrangement links TRBV10-3 to TRBJ1-2; tentative D call: TRBD1 (6 bases). With 7 bases removed from V and 0 bases from J, the gap between germline ends came to 12 bases. The CDR3 is made up of 14 amino acids. Germline V gene lookup returns CDR1 ENHRY and CDR2 SYGVKD. The CDR3 spells CAINSDRTNYGYTF. DNA of the CDR3: TGTGCCATCAACTCTGACAGGACTAACTATGGCTACACCTTC.

The V gene is TRBV24-1, the J gene TRBJ1-3; perhaps TRBD1 as D (5 bases). Looked up from germline, CDR1 is KGHDR and CDR2 is SFDVKD. The CDR3 consists of 15 residues. The V and J ends lost 5 bases and 0 bases respectively, with 10 bases between them. The CDR3 coding sequence is TGTGCCACCAGTGCCGCTACAGGCTCTGGAAACACCATATATTTT. As protein: CATSAATGSGNTIYF.

This chain joins TRBV3-1 (or the pseudogene TRBV3-2) and TRBJ2-3; 10 positions match TRBD2. V lost 4 bases, J lost 4 bases, and 11 bases stayed unmatched. CDR3 length: 17 amino acids. Germline loops: CDR1 LGHDT, CDR2 YNNKEL (reference sequence). The CDR3, as DNA: TGTGCCAGCAGCCCTCCCTTAGCGGGAGGAATCGCAGATACGCAGTATTTT. It encodes CASSPPLAGGIADTQYF.